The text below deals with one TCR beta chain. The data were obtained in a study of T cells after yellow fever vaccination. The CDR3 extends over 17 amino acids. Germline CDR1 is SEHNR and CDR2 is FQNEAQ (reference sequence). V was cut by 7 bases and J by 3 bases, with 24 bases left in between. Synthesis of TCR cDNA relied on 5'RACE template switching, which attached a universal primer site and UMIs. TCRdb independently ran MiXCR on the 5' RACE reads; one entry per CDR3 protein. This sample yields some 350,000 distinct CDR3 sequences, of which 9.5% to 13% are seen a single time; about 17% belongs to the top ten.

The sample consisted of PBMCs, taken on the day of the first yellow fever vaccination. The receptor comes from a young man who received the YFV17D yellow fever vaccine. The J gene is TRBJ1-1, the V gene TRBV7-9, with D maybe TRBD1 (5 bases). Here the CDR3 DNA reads TGTGCCAGCACCCCGCCGCTTTTGCAAGGGGTGGACACTGAAGCTTTCTTT. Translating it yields CASTPPLLQGVDTEAFF.